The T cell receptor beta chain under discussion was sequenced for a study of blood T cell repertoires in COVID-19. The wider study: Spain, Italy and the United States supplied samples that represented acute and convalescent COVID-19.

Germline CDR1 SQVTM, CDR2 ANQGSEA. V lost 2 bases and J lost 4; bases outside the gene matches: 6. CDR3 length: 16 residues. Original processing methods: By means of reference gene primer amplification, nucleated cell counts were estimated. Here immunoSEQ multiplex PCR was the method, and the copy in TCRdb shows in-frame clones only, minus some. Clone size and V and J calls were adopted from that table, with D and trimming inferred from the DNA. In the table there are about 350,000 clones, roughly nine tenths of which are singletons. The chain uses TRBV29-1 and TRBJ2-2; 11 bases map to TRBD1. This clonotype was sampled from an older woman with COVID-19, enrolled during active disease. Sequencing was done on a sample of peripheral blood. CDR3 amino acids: CSVEWTGGVSTGELFF. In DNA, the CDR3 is TGCAGCGTTGAATGGACAGGGGGCGTAAGCACCGGGGAGCTGTTTTTT.